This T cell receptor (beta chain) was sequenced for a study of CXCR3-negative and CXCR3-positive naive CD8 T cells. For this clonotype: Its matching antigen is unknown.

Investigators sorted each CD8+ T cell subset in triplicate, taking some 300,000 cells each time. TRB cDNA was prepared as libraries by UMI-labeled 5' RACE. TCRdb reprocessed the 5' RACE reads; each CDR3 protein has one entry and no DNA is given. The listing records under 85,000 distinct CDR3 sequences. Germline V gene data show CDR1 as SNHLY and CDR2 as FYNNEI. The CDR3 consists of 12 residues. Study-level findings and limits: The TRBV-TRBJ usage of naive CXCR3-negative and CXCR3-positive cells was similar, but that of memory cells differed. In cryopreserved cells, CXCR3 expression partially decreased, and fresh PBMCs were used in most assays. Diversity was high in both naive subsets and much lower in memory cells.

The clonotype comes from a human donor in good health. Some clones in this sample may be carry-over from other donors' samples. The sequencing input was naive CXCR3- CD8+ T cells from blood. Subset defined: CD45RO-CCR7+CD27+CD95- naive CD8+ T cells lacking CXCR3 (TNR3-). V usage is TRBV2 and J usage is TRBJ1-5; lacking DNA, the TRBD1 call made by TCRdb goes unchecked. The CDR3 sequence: CASRGQGWPQHF.